Listed here are 16 T cell receptor beta chains from one sample, sequenced in a study of spatial heterogeneity in lung cancer. Time point indicated: sample taken at primary tumor resection. The sequenced material consisted of unsorted whole RNA from tumor, nontumor lung or frozen PBMC. TCRdb passed the 5' RACE reads through MiXCR, listing each CDR3 protein once. The sample records tens of thousands of distinct CDR3 sequences, 6.9% being singletons. Sequencing used PBMCs, obtained at surgery. The receptors derive from a male donor with early-stage non-small cell lung cancer.

This clonotype was observed many times. This chain links TRBV20-1 with TRBJ2-1, with 7 bases matching TRBD2. There are 14 residues in the CDR3. Per germline, CDR1 DFQATT and CDR2 SNEGSKA (reference sequence). V shed 5 bases, J shed 11 bases, and the junction held 15 bases outside the gene matches. The CDR3 DNA is TGCAGTGCTCCCATTACCCTAGCGGCCCATCAGCAGTTCTTC. It is translated as CSAPITLAAHQQFF.

About this clonotype itself: This may come from a read error, since a much larger clone is one base off. The rearrangement uses TRBV2 and TRBJ2-7, with D possibly being TRBD1 (5 bases). This CDR3 comprises 14 residues. The ends were cut back, 7 bases at V and 2 bases at J, with 15 bases in the middle. Germline V gene data show CDR1 as SNHLY and CDR2 as FYNNEI. As DNA, the CDR3 is TGTGCCAGCACTGGTCCCAGGGCGCCCTACGAGCAGTACTTC. Translating it yields CASTGPRAPYEQYF. Supplemented by reference TRBV2 and TRBJ2-7, the full variable domain reads EPEVTQTPSHQVTQMGQEVILRCVPISNHLYFYWYRQILGQKVEFLVSFYNNEISEKSEIFDDQFSVERPDGSNFTLKIRSTKLEDSAMYFCASTGPRAPYEQYFGPGTRLTVT.

This clonotype was recorded many times. The chain combines TRBV28 with TRBJ1-3; a weak D match, TRBD1 (5 bases). The CDR3 runs 13 residues. Looked up from germline, CDR1 is MDHEN and CDR2 is SYDVKM. Trimming pared 7 bases from V and 4 bases from J, leaving 11 bases between. CDR3 region: CASNLKGGNTIYF. As DNA, the CDR3 is TGTGCCAGCAACCTTAAGGGGGGAAACACCATATATTTT.

This clonotype has ten or more counts. The chain joins TRBV6-1 to TRBJ2-7, with D perhaps assigned TRBD1 or TRBD2 (5 bases each). This CDR3 is 13 amino acids long. Per germline, CDR1 MNHNS and CDR2 SASEGT. CDR3 sequence: CASSGGITYEQYV. DNA for the CDR3: TGTGCCAGCAGTGGGGGGATCACCTATGAGCAGTACGTC.

This clonotype was seen many times. One junction end does not reproduce the germline sequence, and a read error may be involved. The J gene is TRBJ2-1, the V gene TRBV7-7; 7 positions match TRBD1. This CDR3 spans 15 amino acids. CDR1 and CDR2 from the germline V gene are SSHAT and FNYEAQ (reference sequence). As DNA, the CDR3 is TGTGCTAGCAGCCCCCTCCGGGACAGCAACAATGAGCAGTTCTTC. It encodes CASSPLRDSNNEQFF.

This clonotype occurred many times. The V call is TRBV7-2, the J call TRBJ2-4; D is undetermined. The V end lost 1 base, the J end lost 9 bases, and 4 bases lay between the germline ends. Looked up from germline, CDR1 is SGHTA and CDR2 is FQGNSA. This CDR3 spans 11 amino acids. The CDR3 spells CASSLESIQYF. Written as DNA, the CDR3 is TGTGCCAGCAGCTTAGAAAGCATTCAGTACTTC.

There are many counts of this clonotype. V is TRBV2 and J is TRBJ2-7, with TRBD1 matching over 8 bases. Germline values: CDR1 SNHLY, CDR2 FYNNEI. The junction had 8 bases not matched to a gene; V was cut back by 9 bases and J by 4 bases. The CDR3 runs 13 residues. CDR3 sequence reads: CASATGEWYEQYF. The CDR3 coding sequence is TGTGCCAGTGCGACAGGGGAATGGTACGAGCAGTACTTC.

The chain employs TRBV27 and TRBJ2-7, with TRBD2 identical over 8 bases. Germline V CDR1 and CDR2: MNHEY, SMNVEV (reference sequence). The CDR3 consists of 18 residues. V lost 3 bases and J lost 3; bases outside the gene matches: 16. Here the CDR3 reads CASSFFPPTSGLSYEQYF. CDR3 bases: TGTGCCAGCAGTTTTTTCCCCCCAACTAGCGGCCTGAGCTACGAGCAGTACTTC.

This clonotype showed up many times. The rearrangement uses TRBV18 and TRBJ1-1; D is undetermined. Deletions cut 5 bases from V and 0 bases from J, with 10 bases between. Germline assignment: CDR1 KGHSH and CDR2 LQKENI. CDR3 length equals 14 residues. The CDR3 spells CASSRAAMNTEAFF. CDR3 DNA sequence: TGTGCCAGCTCAAGGGCAGCCATGAACACTGAAGCTTTCTTT.

As DNA, the CDR3 is TGTGCCAGCAGTTTCCGGAACAACTCCTACGAGCAGTACTTC. Protein product: CASSFRNNSYEQYF. The rearrangement uses TRBV11-1 and TRBJ2-7; D gene ambiguous. The CDR3 consists of 14 residues. Per the germline V gene, CDR1 is SGHAT and CDR2 is FQDESV (reference sequence). Deletions cut 6 bases from V and 0 bases from J, with 12 bases between.

At least ten counts were recorded for this clonotype. The V call is TRBV29-1, the J call TRBJ2-1, with 8 bases aligning to TRBD1. CDR3 size: 16 residues. J gave up 8 bases and V 1 base, and 13 bases lay outside the gene matches. Per germline, CDR1 SQVTM and CDR2 ANQGSEA. CDR3 coding DNA: TGCAGCGTTGAAGCCCTACCGGGACAGGCTGGGGATGAGCAGTTCTTC. Protein product: CSVEALPGQAGDEQFF.

This clonotype was seen at least ten times. This chain joins TRBV12-3 or TRBV12-4 and TRBJ2-3, with TRBD2 matching over 11 bases. Trimming cost V 6 bases and J 0 bases; bases outside gene matches: 8. This CDR3 has 17 amino acids. CDR3 residues: CASSSRTSGSSTDTQYF. The CDR3 coding sequence is TGTGCCAGCAGCTCCAGGACTAGCGGGTCTAGCACAGATACGCAGTATTTT.

This clonotype was seen at least ten times. The V and J genes are TRBV9 and TRBJ1-1, with TRBD1 matching over 8 bases. Germline V gene lookup returns CDR1 SGDLS and CDR2 YYNGEE. The CDR3 runs 13 residues. With 6 bases clipped from V and 7 bases from J, the junction kept 8 bases outside the gene matches. The CDR3 DNA follows: TGTGCCAGCACCGGACCAGGGGGCCTTGAAGCTTTCTTT. Protein: CASTGPGGLEAFF.

This clonotype was seen repeatedly, ten times or more. The V gene is TRBV10-3, the J gene TRBJ2-1, with 8 bases lining up with TRBD1. Trimming removed 7 bases from V and 1 base from J; junction bases left unmatched: 6. The CDR3 runs 15 residues. The germline V gene has CDR1 ENHRY and CDR2 SYGVKD. CDR3 loop: CAIKDRVASYNEQFF. DNA for the CDR3: TGTGCCATCAAGGACAGGGTGGCATCCTACAATGAGCAGTTCTTC.

This clonotype was observed many times. The chain carries TRBV30 and TRBJ1-6, with 7 bases lining up with TRBD1. CDR3 length equals 12 residues. The germline V gene encodes CDR1 GTSNPN and CDR2 SVGIG (reference sequence). V lost 4 bases to trimming and J lost 7 bases; unmatched junction nucleotides: 1. The CDR3, as DNA: TGTGCCTGGAAACAGGGGAATTCACCCCTCCACTTT. This gives the protein CAWKQGNSPLHF. Full variable domain (remainder filled in from reference TRBV30 and TRBJ1-6): SQTIHQWPATLVQPVGSPLSLECTVEGTSNPNLYWYRQAAGRGLQLLFYSVGIGQISSEVPQNLSASRPQDRQFILSSKKLLLSDSGFYLCAWKQGNSPLHFGNGTRLTVT.

V gene TRBV7-8 combines with J gene TRBJ2-3; 7 nucleotides line up with TRBD1. Germline loops: CDR1 SGHVS, CDR2 FQNEAQ. The V and J ends lost 5 bases and 10 bases, in that order; junction bases with no gene match: 12. This CDR3 spans 14 amino acids. Here the CDR3 DNA reads TGTGCCAGCAGCCTTATCGGGACAGCAGGACCGCAGTATTTT. This translates into CASSLIGTAGPQYF.